These 15 T cell receptor beta chains were sequenced from one sample in a study of cytomegalovirus exposure and HLA in healthy donors. Use of 60 Vbeta and 13 Jbeta primers characterized the PCR. The protocol was immunoSEQ multiplex PCR, while the TCRdb copy is restricted to in-frame clones and leaves out a portion. The table lists 120,000 or so clones, 80% of them singletons, with more than 3% in the top ten. The source material was PBMCs. The receptor set was obtained from a male donor in good health and CMV-seronegative.

The chain uses TRBV22-1 and TRBJ1-1; the table gives TRBD1 as D, unverified against the DNA. TRBV22-1 is a known pseudogene. The CDR3 contains 13 residues. The CDR3 here is CPGSARHPGGAFF. The CDR3 DNA reads TGTCCTGGGAGCGCACGTCATCCAGGGGGAGCTTTCTTT.

V and J are TRBV7-8 and TRBJ2-2; D uncertain. Germline-derived CDR1 and CDR2 are SGHVS and FQNEAQ. The CDR3 runs 14 residues. The V gene lost 5 bases and the J gene lost 1 base, with 8 bases spanning the gap. CDR3 coding DNA: TGTGCCAGCAGCCCTCACGGGAACACCGGGGAGCTGTTTTTT. Residues: CASSPHGNTGELFF. The entire variable domain, with the rest obtained from reference TRBV7-8 and TRBJ2-2, is as follows: GAGVSQSPRYKVAKRGQDVALRCDPISGHVSLFWYQQALGQGPEFLTYFQNEAQLDKSGLPSDRFFAERPEGSVSTLKIQRTQQEDSAVYLCASSPHGNTGELFFGEGSRLTVL.

This clone was seen only once. The chain is built from TRBV11-2 and TRBJ2-5, with 8 bases that match TRBD1. The DNA matches TRBJ2-7 better at its end, which makes the J call doubtful. Germline assignment: CDR1 SGHAT and CDR2 FQNNGV. The CDR3 extends over 18 amino acids. CDR3 protein: CASSLVGPGTGSLYEQYF. CDR3 DNA sequence: TGTGCCAGCAGCTTAGTAGGGCCGGGGACAGGTTCTCTCTACGAGCAGTACTTC.

The rearrangement uses TRBV25-1 and TRBJ2-1, with D possibly matching TRBD1 (5 bases). Germline values: CDR1 MGHDK, CDR2 SYGVNS. Trimming cost V 9 bases and J 6 bases, with 15 bases left between them. CDR3 length: 13 amino acids. As DNA, the CDR3 is TGTGCCAGAGACAGCCATCCTATCAATGAGCAGTTCTTC. This translates into CARDSHPINEQFF.

Only one count was recorded for this clone. Relative to the germline gene, one junction end is altered; a read error may explain this. This chain links TRBV7-9 with TRBJ1-2, with 8 bases that match TRBD1. Germline loops: CDR1 SEHNR, CDR2 FQNEAQ (reference sequence). This CDR3 has 14 residues. For the CDR3, the DNA is TGTTCCAGCAGCCCTCGACAGGGGAACTATGGCTACACCTTC. Translating gives CSSSPRQGNYGYTF. Combining the CDR3 with reference TRBV7-9 and TRBJ1-2 gives the whole variable domain DTGVSQNPRHKITKRGQNVTFRCDPISEHNRLYWYRQTLGQGPEFLTYFQNEAQLEKSRLLSDRFSAERPKGSFSTLEIQRTEQGDSAMYLCSSSPRQGNYGYTFGSGTRLTVV.

The genes are TRBV6-5 and TRBJ2-7, with D possibly TRBD1 on 6 matching bases. CDR3 length equals 14 residues. Trimming removed 5 bases from V and 6 bases from J, with 17 bases in between. Germline CDR1 is MNHEY and CDR2 is SVGAGI. CDR3 protein: CASSKPGETLEQYF. DNA for the CDR3: TGTGCCAGCAGTAAGCCAGGGGAAACACTCGAGCAGTACTTC.

The gene calls are TRBV6-1 and TRBJ2-7; TRBD1 matches at 10 bases. CDR1 is MNHNS and CDR2 is SASEGT in the germline V gene. This CDR3 is 15 amino acids long. After removal of 4 bases from V and 0 bases from J, the junction contained 3 bases not matched to a gene. CDR3 in amino acids: CASSAGTGDSYEQYF. The CDR3 DNA is TGTGCCAGCAGTGCAGGGACAGGGGACTCCTACGAGCAGTACTTC.

This clone was seen just once. V gene TRBV10-3 combines with J gene TRBJ2-7; D call uncertain. V was shortened by 3 bases and J by 4 bases, with 7 bases between the two germline ends. CDR1 ENHRY and CDR2 SYGVKD come from the germline V gene. The CDR3 has 12 residues. CDR3 region: CAISESVYEQYF. CDR3 coding DNA: TGTGCCATCAGTGAATCCGTGTACGAGCAGTACTTC.

This sequence joins TRBV5-1 and TRBJ1-2; D uncertain. CDR3 length equals 15 residues. Germline V lookup: CDR1 SGHRS, CDR2 YFSETQ. V lost 0 bases and J 1 base, leaving 10 bases between the germline ends. The CDR3 DNA sequence: TGCGCCAGCAGCTTGGTTTTGGCAGATAACTATGGCTACACCTTC. It codes for CASSLVLADNYGYTF.

The gene calls are TRBV6-1 and TRBJ2-5; 9 nucleotides match TRBD2. This CDR3 comprises 16 residues. In germline, CDR1 is MNHNS, CDR2 SASEGT. With V trimmed by 4 bases and J by 4 bases, 10 bases remained unmatched. The CDR3 reads CASSALAGAGRETQYF. The CDR3 DNA sequence: TGTGCCAGCAGTGCATTAGCGGGAGCTGGAAGAGAGACCCAGTACTTC.

The chain employs TRBV19 and TRBJ2-6, with 10 nucleotides matching TRBD1. V lost 8 bases, J lost 0 bases, and 4 bases stayed unmatched. Germline V gives CDR1 LNHDA, CDR2 SQIVND (reference sequence). CDR3 length: 16 residues. The CDR3 DNA reads TGTGCCAGTGGGGGACAGGGGAGCTCTGGGGCCAACGTCCTGACTTTC. Translating it yields CASGGQGSSGANVLTF.

This clone has just a few counts. The gene calls are TRBV7-9 and TRBJ1-4, with D possibly being TRBD1 (6 bases). This CDR3 is 13 amino acids long. The germline V gene encodes CDR1 SEHNR and CDR2 FQNEAQ (reference sequence). With 1 base removed from V and 8 bases from J, the gap between germline ends came to 8 bases. CDR3 protein: CASSLGDREKLFF. CDR3 DNA sequence: TGTGCCAGCAGCTTAGGCGACAGGGAAAAACTGTTTTTT. Combining the CDR3 with reference TRBV7-9 and TRBJ1-4 gives the whole variable domain DTGVSQNPRHKITKRGQNVTFRCDPISEHNRLYWYRQTLGQGPEFLTYFQNEAQLEKSRLLSDRFSAERPKGSFSTLEIQRTEQGDSAMYLCASSLGDREKLFFGSGTQLSVL.

Here the CDR3 DNA reads TGTGCCAGCAGCTTAGGTCTTAACAGCCCTTTAGGTGAAGCTTTCTTT. Translating it yields CASSLGLNSPLGEAFF. The chain has TRBV7-3 and TRBJ1-1; D is uncertain. Trimming pared 2 bases from V and 7 bases from J, leaving 20 bases between. This CDR3 region has 16 residues. Germline V lookup: CDR1 SGHTA, CDR2 FQGTGA.

The chain recombines TRBV27 with TRBJ1-6; the match to TRBD1 covers 9 bases. Germline CDR1 is MNHEY and CDR2 is SMNVEV (reference sequence). The V gene end was trimmed by 0 bases and the J gene end by 10 bases; junction bases not matched to a gene: 7. CDR3 length: 16 residues. In nucleotides, the CDR3 is TGTGCCAGCAGTTTATCGGCGGGACAGGGAGGGTCACCCCTCCACTTT. Protein sequence: CASSLSAGQGGSPLHF.

The J gene is TRBJ2-5, the V gene TRBV11-2, with 9 bases identical to TRBD2. TRBJ2-7 explains the end of the DNA better; the J call may be wrong. The germline gives CDR1 SGHAT, CDR2 FQNNGV. The CDR3 sequence is 17 residues long. CDR3 residues: CASSTLAGSKSSYEQYF. The CDR3 DNA reads TGTGCCAGCAGCACCCTAGCGGGGTCCAAGAGCTCCTACGAGCAGTACTTC.